This record covers a single T cell receptor (beta chain). After removal of 6 bases from V and 5 bases from J, the junction contained 6 bases not matched to a gene. This CDR3 region has 13 residues. In germline, CDR1 is SQVTM, CDR2 ANQGSEA. The entry originates in a study of T-cell reconstitution after alpha-beta-depleted transplantation in children. For TCRbeta, the library was prepared with unique molecular identifiers. TCRdb ran MiXCR on the PCR reads and lists one entry per CDR3 protein. The sample gives 450,000 to 600,000 distinct CDR3 sequences, about 18% of which show up once; less than 4% is in the top ten.

Sequenced material: PBMCs from the stem cell graft donor, taken from the stem cell graft. The rearrangement uses TRBV29-1 and TRBJ2-5, with TRBD1 matching 10 bases. The receptor was isolated from a human donor who donated a stem cell graft to a child with acute lymphoblastic leukemia. The DNA for the CDR3 is TGCAGCGTGAGGACAGGGGGAGTGGAGACCCAGTACTTC. Its translation is CSVRTGGVETQYF.